One sample yielded the 30 T cell receptor beta chains listed below, sequenced in a study of shared clonotypes between healthy human individuals. Sequencing was performed with immunoSEQ multiplex PCR; in TCRdb, only in-frame clones are kept and a portion is missing. The sample has roughly 1,000,000 clones; 75% to 80% are singletons. Sequences were obtained from memory CD4+ T cells from PBMCs. Subset of the sample: CD45RA-negative fraction. These receptors originate from a man between 18 and 29 years old in good health. Some clones in this sample may be carry-over from other donors' samples.

This sequence joins TRBV4-1 and TRBJ2-3, with D possibly matching TRBD2 (6 bases). V was cut by 1 base and J by 2 bases, with 13 bases left in between. Per the germline V gene, CDR1 is MGHRA and CDR2 is YSYEKL. The CDR3 totals 16 residues. CDR3 nucleotide sequence: TGCGCCAGCAGCCAAGGGAGCGGGCTTAACACAGATACGCAGTATTTT. This codes for CASSQGSGLNTDTQYF.

This clone was recorded only once. This chain uses TRBV5-6 with TRBJ2-7, with a possible D match to TRBD2 (6 bases). There are 16 residues in the CDR3. Germline loops: CDR1 SGHDT, CDR2 YYEEEE. Trimming removed 5 bases at V and 0 bases at J, with 18 bases between. CDR3 nucleotide sequence: TGTGCCAGCAGTATATCAGACGGGGGAGGCTCCTACGAGCAGTACTTC. Encoded protein: CASSISDGGGSYEQYF.

The chain joins TRBV4-2 to TRBJ2-1; 13 bases match TRBD2. The CDR3 covers 15 residues. CDR1 LGHNA and CDR2 YNFKEQ come from the germline V gene. The J segment lost 4 bases and the V segment lost 5 bases, leaving 2 bases of the junction unmatched. The CDR3 DNA is TGTGCCAGCAGCTTGGGACTAGCGGGGTACAATGAGCAGTTCTTC. It codes for CASSLGLAGYNEQFF.

The chain carries TRBV19 and TRBJ1-2; 8 bases align to TRBD1. The germline CDR1 and CDR2 sequences are LNHDA and SQIVND (reference sequence). The CDR3 has 15 residues. Trimming took 5 bases from V and 0 from J; bases not matched to a gene: 5. In DNA form, the CDR3 reads TGTGCCAGTAGTGTGGGGACAGGAACTAACTATGGCTACACCTTC. It encodes CASSVGTGTNYGYTF.

For this clone: The sample contains more than one DNA sequence encoding this CDR3. The chain joins TRBV5-1 to TRBJ1-5; no clear D gene. Germline CDR1 SGHRS, CDR2 YFSETQ. The CDR3 spans 15 residues. V was shortened by 1 base and J by 0 bases, with 8 bases between the two germline ends. This CDR3 is CASSLSGNSNQPQHF. The CDR3 DNA is TGCGCCAGCAGCTTGAGTGGGAATAGCAATCAGCCCCAGCATTTT. The full variable domain, in which reference TRBV5-1 and TRBJ1-5 provide the parts outside the CDR3, is KAGVTQTPRYLIKTRGQQVTLSCSPISGHRSVSWYQQTPGQGLQFLFEYFSETQRNKGNFPGRFSGRQFSNSRSEMNVSTLELGDSALYLCASSLSGNSNQPQHFGDGTRLSIL.

The chain couples TRBV9 to TRBJ2-1; 7 bases are shared with TRBD2. CDR1 SGDLS and CDR2 YYNGEE come from the germline V gene. Losses at the gene ends were 6 bases for V and 8 bases for J; bases not matched to a gene: 14. This CDR3 spans 15 amino acids. Here the CDR3 DNA reads TGTGCCAGCAACCTAGGGCTAGCGGAGGTCCATGAGCAGTTCTTC. This encodes CASNLGLAEVHEQFF.

V usage is TRBV28 and J usage is TRBJ2-1; tentatively, D is TRBD2 (6 bases). The ends were cut back, 7 bases at V and 2 bases at J, with 15 bases in the middle. This CDR3 contains 15 residues. Looked up from germline, CDR1 is MDHEN and CDR2 is SYDVKM. The CDR3 sequence is CASIKSGPPYNEQFF. The CDR3 coding sequence is TGTGCCAGCATTAAGAGCGGGCCCCCCTACAATGAGCAGTTCTTC.

The chain uses TRBV7-9 and TRBJ1-2; 9 nucleotides agree with TRBD1. The CDR3 loop spans 16 amino acids. Trimming at V came to 2 bases and at J to 4 bases, leaving 8 bases not matched to a gene. Germline assignment: CDR1 SEHNR and CDR2 FQNEAQ (reference sequence). The chain's CDR3 is CASSLLRDRVSYGYTF. The CDR3 coding sequence is TGTGCCAGCAGCTTACTCCGGGACAGGGTTAGCTATGGCTACACCTTC.

The chain has TRBV4-3 and TRBJ2-3; TRBD2 matches 7 bases. CDR1 LGHNA and CDR2 YSLEER come from the germline V gene. The CDR3 runs 13 residues. J was trimmed by 4 bases and V by 5 bases; bases with no gene match: 3. This chain's CDR3 is CASSAREADTQYF. The CDR3 nucleotides are TGCGCCAGCAGCGCCCGGGAGGCAGATACGCAGTATTTT.

The chain couples TRBV7-2 to TRBJ2-3, with D maybe TRBD2 (5 bases). Trimming pared 5 bases from V and 4 bases from J, leaving 13 bases between. This CDR3 spans 14 amino acids. Germline V gene data show CDR1 as SGHTA and CDR2 as FQGNSA. The CDR3 protein is CASSRGGSADTQYF. As DNA, the CDR3 is TGTGCCAGCAGCCGAGGTGGTAGCGCAGATACGCAGTATTTT.

Here the CDR3 reads CASSSQGNQPQHF. CDR3 DNA sequence: TGTGCCAGCAGTTCACAGGGAAATCAGCCCCAGCATTTT. The rearrangement uses TRBV2 and TRBJ1-5; D perhaps matches TRBD1 (6 bases). The CDR3 runs to 13 residues. Trimming stripped 5 bases from V and 4 bases from J, with 9 bases between. The germline CDR1 and CDR2 sequences are SNHLY and FYNNEI.

This clone was detected a few times. This chain links TRBV27 with TRBJ2-2, with D perhaps matching TRBD2 (5 bases). Germline CDR1 reads MNHEY; CDR2 reads SMNVEV (reference sequence). The CDR3 contains 15 residues. V was cut by 2 bases and J by 7 bases, with 14 bases left in between. CDR3 DNA sequence: TGTGCCAGCAGTTTAATAGTAGTTCGGGACGGGGAGCTGTTTTTT. Its protein product is CASSLIVVRDGELFF.

This chain connects TRBV7-9 to TRBJ2-7; TRBD2 is a possible D gene (6 bases). The V end lost 4 bases, the J end lost 4 bases, and 20 bases lay between the germline ends. This CDR3 contains 16 residues. Germline V gene data show CDR1 as SEHNR and CDR2 as FQNEAQ (reference sequence). The CDR3 reads CASSSTGAPRGYEQYF. CDR3 DNA sequence: TGTGCCAGCAGCTCCACGGGAGCCCCCCGCGGATACGAGCAGTACTTC.

The J gene is TRBJ1-1, the V gene TRBV5-1, with D uncertain. CDR3 length equals 15 residues. The germline V gene encodes CDR1 SGHRS and CDR2 YFSETQ. The ends were cut back, 1 base at V and 0 bases at J, with 10 bases in the middle. The CDR3 region is CASSLFGDLNTEAFF. In DNA form, the CDR3 reads TGCGCCAGCAGCTTGTTCGGGGATTTGAACACTGAAGCTTTCTTT.

This clone was counted only a few times. This chain connects TRBV28 to TRBJ2-1; D call uncertain. Germline lookup yields CDR1 MDHEN and CDR2 SYDVKM. This CDR3 has 13 residues. Trimming shortened V by 7 bases and J by 0 bases, and 7 bases separated the two germline ends. CDR3 sequence reads: CASTSSSYNEQFF. CDR3 bases: TGTGCCAGCACGTCAAGCTCCTACAATGAGCAGTTCTTC.

CDR3 nucleotide sequence: TGCGCCAGCAGCCAAGATAGGCAGGAGGCGAACACCGGGGAGCTGTTTTTT. This gives the protein CASSQDRQEANTGELFF. The chain couples TRBV4-1 to TRBJ2-2, with D possibly matching TRBD2 (5 bases). V was trimmed by 0 bases and J by 0 bases, leaving 11 bases between them. Germline V CDR1 and CDR2: MGHRA, YSYEKL. The CDR3 is 17 residues long.

Concerning this clone: This specimen includes other DNA sequences encoding the same CDR3. The chain is built from TRBV5-4 and TRBJ2-5, with D perhaps being TRBD1 or TRBD2 (6 bases each). The V end lost 3 bases, the J end lost 2 bases, and 14 bases lay between the germline ends. The CDR3 length is 15 residues. The V gene's germline CDR1 is SGHNT and CDR2 YYREEE (reference sequence). In nucleotides, the CDR3 is TGTGCCAGCAGCTCCGGTCAGGGGAGGCAAGAGACCCAGTACTTC. Protein: CASSSGQGRQETQYF.

The CDR3 DNA sequence: TGTGCCAGCACCCGGAGCCGAATGAACACAGATACGCAGTATTTT. It translates to CASTRSRMNTDTQYF. The rearrangement links TRBV19 to TRBJ2-3; unclear D gene. Germline-derived CDR1 and CDR2 are LNHDA and SQIVND (reference sequence). With 9 bases removed from V and 2 bases from J, the gap between germline ends came to 18 bases. CDR3 size: 15 residues.

The chain carries TRBV14 and TRBJ2-3; 8 bases are shared with TRBD2. The CDR3 loop spans 18 amino acids. The V gene's germline CDR1 is SGHDN and CDR2 FVKESK. V was clipped by 0 bases and J by 4 bases; unmatched bases: 12. The chain's CDR3 is CASSQEDGRAGAPDTQYF. The CDR3 coding sequence is TGTGCCAGCAGCCAAGAAGATGGGCGAGCGGGAGCCCCAGATACGCAGTATTTT.

The V call is TRBV14, the J call TRBJ1-4; D possibly corresponds to TRBD1 (5 bases). CDR3 size: 15 residues. CDR1 is SGHDN and CDR2 is FVKESK in the germline V gene. V dropped 4 bases and J dropped 4 bases, with 13 bases sitting between them. The CDR3: CASSPRDGYNEKLFF. The CDR3 DNA follows: TGTGCCAGCAGCCCCAGGGACGGCTATAATGAAAAACTGTTTTTT.

The CDR3 protein is CASSSHPTGGEQFF. In DNA, the CDR3 is TGTGCCAGCAGCTCACATCCGACAGGCGGAGAGCAGTTCTTC. The chain has TRBV11-3 and TRBJ2-1, with a weak D call TRBD1 (6 bases). The length of the CDR3 is 14 residues. Trimming stripped 4 bases from V and 10 bases from J, with 17 bases between. Germline V lookup: CDR1 SGHNT, CDR2 YENEEA.

The chain has TRBV7-9 and TRBJ2-3; 11 bases match TRBD2. There are 16 residues in the CDR3. CDR1 is SEHNR and CDR2 is FQNEAQ in the germline V gene (reference sequence). V was pared by 5 bases and J by 4 bases, with 8 bases of the junction left unmatched. CDR3 coding DNA: TGTGCCAGCAGCCAAATAGCGGGAGGGCCTGCAGATACGCAGTATTTT. It codes for CASSQIAGGPADTQYF.

This clone was seen only a few times. Other DNA sequences within the sample encode an identical CDR3. The chain links TRBV7-9 to TRBJ1-2; D remains ambiguous. Trimming pared 5 bases from V and 2 bases from J, leaving 6 bases between. CDR3 size: 12 residues. CDR1 is SEHNR, CDR2 FQNEAQ, per germline (reference sequence). CDR3 amino acids: CASSLNNYGYTF. CDR3 nucleotides: TGTGCCAGCAGCCTTAACAACTATGGCTACACCTTC.

CDR3 protein: CASSQSGNTDTQYF. The CDR3 DNA is TGTGCCAGCAGCCAAAGCGGGAACACAGATACGCAGTATTTT. The genes are TRBV7-6 and TRBJ2-3; 7 bases line up with TRBD2. The ends lost 5 bases at V and 2 bases at J; junction bases unmatched: 4. CDR3 length: 14 amino acids. CDR1 is SGHVS, CDR2 FNYEAQ, per germline. Using reference TRBV7-6 and TRBJ2-3 for the parts outside the CDR3, the full variable domain is GAGVSQSPRYKVTKRGQDVALRCDPISGHVSLYWYRQALGQGPEFLTYFNYEAQQDKSGLPNDRFSAERPEGSISTLTIQRTEQRDSAMYRCASSQSGNTDTQYFGPGTRLTVL.

Comments on this clone: A much larger clone differs by one base, so this may be a read error. In the same sample, other DNA sequences code for this CDR3. The chain links TRBV7-2 to TRBJ2-2, with D hard to call. Germline lookup yields CDR1 SGHTA and CDR2 FQGNSA. The CDR3 runs 12 residues. Deletions cut 1 base from V and 6 bases from J, with 3 bases between. The CDR3 spells CASSLVPGELFF. As DNA, the CDR3 is TGTGCCAGCAGCTTAGTGCCCGGGGAGCTGTTTTTT. Variable domain in full (rest from reference TRBV7-2 and TRBJ2-2): GAGVSQSPSNKVTEKGKDVELRCDPISGHTALYWYRQSLGQGLEFLIYFQGNSAPDKSGLPSDRFSAERTGGSVSTLTIQRTQQEDSAVYLCASSLVPGELFFGEGSRLTVL.

The CDR3 region is CASSEERSPYEQYF. Here the CDR3 DNA reads TGTGCCAGCAGTGAGGAAAGATCCCCCTACGAGCAGTACTTC. The J gene is TRBJ2-7, the V gene TRBV25-1, with D uncertain. Trimming cost V 3 bases and J 2 bases, with 11 bases left between them. The germline gives CDR1 MGHDK, CDR2 SYGVNS. The CDR3 runs 14 residues.

CDR3 sequence: CASSPQGAGYGYTF. In DNA, the CDR3 is TGTGCCAGCAGCCCACAGGGGGCGGGCTATGGCTACACCTTC. This chain joins TRBV5-4 and TRBJ1-2, with 9 positions matching TRBD1. Germline CDR1 and CDR2: SGHNT and YYREEE (reference sequence). CDR3 length: 14 amino acids. V was pared by 4 bases and J by 4 bases, with 5 bases of the junction left unmatched.

The chain couples TRBV5-1 to TRBJ2-1, with D perhaps TRBD1 (5 bases). The CDR3 is made up of 16 amino acids. V gave up 4 bases and J gave up 3 bases, with 17 bases separating them. Germline V gene data show CDR1 as SGHRS and CDR2 as YFSETQ. The CDR3 protein is CASSRRILDSYNEQFF. DNA of the CDR3: TGCGCCAGCAGCAGAAGGATTCTCGACAGCTACAATGAGCAGTTCTTC.

The rearrangement links TRBV20-1 to TRBJ2-1, with D uncertain. The germline gives CDR1 DFQATT, CDR2 SNEGSKA (reference sequence). The CDR3 totals 11 residues. Trimming removed 6 bases at V and 9 bases at J, with 12 bases between. In DNA, the CDR3 is TGCAGTGCCCCCAAGGTCGCTGAGCAGTTCTTC. Amino acid sequence: CSAPKVAEQFF.

This clone showed up just once. J is TRBJ2-2 and V is TRBV15; perhaps TRBD1 as D (6 bases). The germline gives CDR1 LNHNV, CDR2 YYDKDF (reference sequence). The CDR3 runs to 15 residues. Trimming took off 1 base at V and 5 bases at J, with 11 bases between the two ends. The chain's CDR3 is CATSRGSRGTGELFF. The CDR3 DNA follows: TGTGCCACCAGCAGAGGGTCGAGGGGGACCGGGGAGCTGTTTTTT.